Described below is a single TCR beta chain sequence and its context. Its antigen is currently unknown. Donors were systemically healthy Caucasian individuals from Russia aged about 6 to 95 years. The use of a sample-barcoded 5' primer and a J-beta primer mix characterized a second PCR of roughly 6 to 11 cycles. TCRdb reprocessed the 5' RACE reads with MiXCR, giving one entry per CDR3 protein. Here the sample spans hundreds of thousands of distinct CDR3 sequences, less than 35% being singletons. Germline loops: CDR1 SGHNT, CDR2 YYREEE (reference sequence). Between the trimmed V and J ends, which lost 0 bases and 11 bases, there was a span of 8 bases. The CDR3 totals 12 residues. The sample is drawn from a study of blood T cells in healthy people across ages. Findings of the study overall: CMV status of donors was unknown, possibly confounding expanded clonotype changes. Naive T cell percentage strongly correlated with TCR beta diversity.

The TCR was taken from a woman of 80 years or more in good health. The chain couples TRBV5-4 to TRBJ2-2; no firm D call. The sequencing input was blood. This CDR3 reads CASSLVRGELFF. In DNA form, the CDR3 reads TGTGCCAGCAGCTTGGTCAGAGGAGAGCTGTTTTTT. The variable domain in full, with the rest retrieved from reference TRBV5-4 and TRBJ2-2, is ETGVTQSPTHLIKTRGQQVTLRCSSQSGHNTVSWYQQALGQGPQFIFQYYREEENGRGNFPPRFSGLQFPNYSSELNVNALELDDSALYLCASSLVRGELFFGEGSRLTVL.